These T cell receptor beta chains were read from a single sample in a study of blood T cell repertoires in COVID-19. Repertoires were generated with immunoSEQ multiplex PCR, while TCRdb's copy carries only in-frame clones and drops some. The table lists under 250,000 clones, approximately 90% of them singletons. What was sequenced was peripheral blood. These TCRs come from a man in his sixties with COVID-19, enrolled during active disease. Both conserved end residues are part of each CDR3. The D gene is left open where the match is weak. Clone size is given for some rows only: seen once, a few or many times, or a class if the clone is expanded.

j_gene | d_gene | abundance | v_gene | CDR3nt | CDR3aa
TRBJ2-1 | NA | NA | TRBV3-1/TRBV3-2 | TGTGCCAGCAGGGGAGAGACGGCCTTGACAGGGAGGTCCTACAATGAGCAGTTCTTC | CASRGETALTGRSYNEQFF
TRBJ2-2 | TRBD1 | NA | TRBV11-2 | TGTGCCAGCAGCCCCCAGGGGGCGCAAAGAACCGGGGAGCTGTTTTTT | CASSPQGAQRTGELFF
TRBJ2-1 | NA | NA | TRBV7-3 | TGTGCCAGCAGCTTAATTGCGACAGACTCCTACAATGAGCAGTTCTTC | CASSLIATDSYNEQFF
TRBJ2-7 | NA | NA | TRBV11-2 | TGTGCCAGCAGCTTCGAGGGTCAGATCGGCGAGCAGTACTTC | CASSFEGQIGEQYF
TRBJ1-2 | NA | NA | TRBV4-1 | TGCGCCAGCAGCCAAGAAAGAGGCAGCCTCTATGGCTACACCTTC | CASSQERGSLYGYTF
TRBJ1-3 | NA | few | TRBV2 | TGTGCCAGCAGTGAGAGCAGGGGTGGAAACACCATATATTTT | CASSESRGGNTIYF
TRBJ2-7 | NA | NA | TRBV6-2/TRBV6-3 | TGTGCCAGCAGTCCCGGGACTTGGGCCGTCGAGCAGTACTTC | CASSPGTWAVEQYF
TRBJ1-3 | NA | NA | TRBV4-1 | TGCGCCAGCAGCCAAGATCGGGGTCGGAGTTCTGGAAACACCATATATTTT | CASSQDRGRSSGNTIYF
TRBJ1-1 | NA | NA | TRBV11-2 | TGTGCCAGCAGCTTAGCCGCGTATCAGAACACTGAAGCTTTCTTT | CASSLAAYQNTEAFF
TRBJ2-1 | NA | NA | TRBV6-5 | TGTGCCTCCGGTGGAGTTTTTGGTGAGCAGTTCTTC | CASGGVFGEQFF
TRBJ2-5 | NA | NA | TRBV2 | TGTGCCAGCGGCAATTGGGCCCAAGAGACCCAGTACTTC | CASGNWAQETQYF
TRBJ1-4 | NA | few | TRBV19 | TGTGCCAGTAGGAGGCGGGGAAGCGGGAGTGAAAAACTGTTTTTT | CASRRRGSGSEKLFF
TRBJ1-6 | TRBD1 | NA | TRBV7-2 | TGTGCCAGCAGCTATGGGACAGGGGTCTCACCCCTCCACTTT | CASSYGTGVSPLHF
TRBJ2-3 | NA | NA | TRBV18 | TGTGCCAGCTCACCCTCCACAGATACGCAGTATTTT | CASSPSTDTQYF
TRBJ1-3 | NA | NA | TRBV6-5 | TGTGCCGCCAGGGGTTCTGGAAACACCATATATTTT | CAARGSGNTIYF
TRBJ1-3 | TRBD1 | once | TRBV28 | TGTGCCAGCAGGGCGGACAGGGTGGCTGGAAACACCATATATTTT | CASRADRVAGNTIYF
TRBJ1-1 | TRBD1 | NA | TRBV19 | TGTGCCAGTAGCCCGGGACAGACGATGAACACTGAAGCTTTCTTT | CASSPGQTMNTEAFF
TRBJ2-7 | NA | once | TRBV4-3 | TGCGCCAGCAGCCAAGAGGTAGCGACGCTCTCCTACGAGCAGTACTTC | CASSQEVATLSYEQYF
TRBJ1-2 | NA | NA | TRBV9 | TGTGCCAGCAGCAAAGAAGGGGTTTGGGGCTACACCTTC | CASSKEGVWGYTF
TRBJ2-5 | TRBD2 | NA | TRBV7-9 | TGTGCCAGCAGCTTAGTTCCGGGACTAGCGGAAGAGACCCAGTACTTC | CASSLVPGLAEETQYF
TRBJ1-2 | TRBD1 | once | TRBV6-4 | TGTGCCAGCAGGGACAGGGGGCGGGTGAGTGGCTACACCTTC | CASRDRGRVSGYTF